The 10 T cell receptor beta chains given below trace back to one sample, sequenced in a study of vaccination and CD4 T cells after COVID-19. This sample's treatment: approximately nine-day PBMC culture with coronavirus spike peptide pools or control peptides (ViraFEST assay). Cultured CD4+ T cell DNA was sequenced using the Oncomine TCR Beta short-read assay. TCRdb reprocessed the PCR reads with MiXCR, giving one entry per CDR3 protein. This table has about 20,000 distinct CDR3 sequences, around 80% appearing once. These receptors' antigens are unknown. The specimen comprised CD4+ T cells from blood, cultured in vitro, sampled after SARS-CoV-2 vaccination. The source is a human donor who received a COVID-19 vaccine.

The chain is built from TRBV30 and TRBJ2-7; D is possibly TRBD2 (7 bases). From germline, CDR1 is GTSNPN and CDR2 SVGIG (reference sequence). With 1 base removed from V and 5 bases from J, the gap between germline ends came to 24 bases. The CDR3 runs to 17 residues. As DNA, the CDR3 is TGTGCCTGGAGTGACGGAGAGTGGGGGGGCAAATACGACGAGCAGTACTTC. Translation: CAWSDGEWGGKYDEQYF.

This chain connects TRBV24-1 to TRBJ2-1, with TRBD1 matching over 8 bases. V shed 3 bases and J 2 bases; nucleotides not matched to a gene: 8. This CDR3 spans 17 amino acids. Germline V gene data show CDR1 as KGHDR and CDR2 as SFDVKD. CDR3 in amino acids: CATSDVNRDRPYNEQFF. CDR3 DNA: TGTGCCACCAGTGATGTAAACCGGGACAGGCCCTACAATGAGCAGTTCTTC.

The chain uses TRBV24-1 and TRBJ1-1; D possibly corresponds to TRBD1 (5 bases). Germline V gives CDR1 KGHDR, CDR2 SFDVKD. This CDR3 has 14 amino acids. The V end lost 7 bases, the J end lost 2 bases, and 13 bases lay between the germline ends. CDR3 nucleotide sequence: TGTGCCACCAGCCCCTCGCAGGGTAACACTGAAGCTTTCTTT. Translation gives CATSPSQGNTEAFF.

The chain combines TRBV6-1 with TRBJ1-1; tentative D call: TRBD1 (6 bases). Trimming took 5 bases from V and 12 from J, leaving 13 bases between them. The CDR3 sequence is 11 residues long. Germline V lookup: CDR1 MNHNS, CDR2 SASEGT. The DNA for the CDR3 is TGTGCCAGCAGTCTAAACAGGGAACCTTTCTTT. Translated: CASSLNREPFF.

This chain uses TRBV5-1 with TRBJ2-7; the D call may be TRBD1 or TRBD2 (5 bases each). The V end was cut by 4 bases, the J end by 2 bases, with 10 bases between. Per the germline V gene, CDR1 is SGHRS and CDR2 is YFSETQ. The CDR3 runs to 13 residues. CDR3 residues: CASSRDQAYEQYF. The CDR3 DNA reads TGCGCCAGCAGCCGGGACCAAGCCTACGAGCAGTACTTC.

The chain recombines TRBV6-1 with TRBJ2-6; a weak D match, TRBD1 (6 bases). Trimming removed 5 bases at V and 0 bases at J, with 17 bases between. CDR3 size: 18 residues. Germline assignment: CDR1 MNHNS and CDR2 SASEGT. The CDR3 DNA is TGTGCCAGCAGTCCGCCGAGACAGGCGTACTCTGGGGCCAACGTCCTGACTTTC. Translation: CASSPPRQAYSGANVLTF.

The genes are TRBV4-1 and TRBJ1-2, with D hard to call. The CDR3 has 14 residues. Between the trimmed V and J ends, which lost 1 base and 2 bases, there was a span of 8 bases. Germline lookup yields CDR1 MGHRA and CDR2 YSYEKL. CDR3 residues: CASSQGQANYGYTF. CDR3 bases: TGCGCCAGCAGCCAAGGGCAGGCAAACTATGGCTACACCTTC.

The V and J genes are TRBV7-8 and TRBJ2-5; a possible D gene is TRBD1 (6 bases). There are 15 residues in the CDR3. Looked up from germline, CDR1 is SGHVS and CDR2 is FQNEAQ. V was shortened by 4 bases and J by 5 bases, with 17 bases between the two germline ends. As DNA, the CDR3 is TGTGCCAGCAGCTCAACGGGGACACCAGGGGAGACCCAGTACTTC. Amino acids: CASSSTGTPGETQYF.

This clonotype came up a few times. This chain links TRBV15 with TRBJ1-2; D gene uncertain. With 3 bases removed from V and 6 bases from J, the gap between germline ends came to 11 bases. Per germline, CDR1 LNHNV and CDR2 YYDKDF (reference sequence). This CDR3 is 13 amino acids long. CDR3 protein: CATSSQRTHGYTF. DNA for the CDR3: TGTGCCACCAGCAGCCAGAGGACTCATGGCTACACCTTC.

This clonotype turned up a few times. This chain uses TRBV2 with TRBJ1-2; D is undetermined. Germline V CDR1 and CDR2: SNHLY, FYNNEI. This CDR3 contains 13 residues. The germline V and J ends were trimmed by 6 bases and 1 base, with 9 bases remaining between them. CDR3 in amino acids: CASRLTGNYGYTF. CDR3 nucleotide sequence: TGTGCCAGCAGATTGACTGGTAACTATGGCTACACCTTC.